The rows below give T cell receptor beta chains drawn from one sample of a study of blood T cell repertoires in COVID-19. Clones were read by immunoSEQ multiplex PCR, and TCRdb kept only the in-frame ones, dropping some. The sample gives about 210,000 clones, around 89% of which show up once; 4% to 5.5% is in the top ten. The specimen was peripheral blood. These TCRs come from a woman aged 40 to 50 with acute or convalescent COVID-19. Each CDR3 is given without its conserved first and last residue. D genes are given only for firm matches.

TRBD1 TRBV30 AWSEQGAGSPLH
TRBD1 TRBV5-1 ASSLAGQGAAGAQY
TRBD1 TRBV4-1 ASSGQGALTNQPQH
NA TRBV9 ASRPGSLNTEAF
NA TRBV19 ASSIGGSSYNSPLH
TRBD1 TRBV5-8 ASLRTGTGRDEQF
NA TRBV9 ASSVVPNEQF
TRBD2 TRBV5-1 ASSEAGDPYNEQF
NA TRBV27 ASSFVSNSPLH
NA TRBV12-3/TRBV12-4 ASRALRGTQY
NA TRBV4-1 ASSRSPRYRSDSMRGYT
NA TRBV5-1 ASSLGGVSSGNTIY
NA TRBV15 ATSRDRPGLDTQY